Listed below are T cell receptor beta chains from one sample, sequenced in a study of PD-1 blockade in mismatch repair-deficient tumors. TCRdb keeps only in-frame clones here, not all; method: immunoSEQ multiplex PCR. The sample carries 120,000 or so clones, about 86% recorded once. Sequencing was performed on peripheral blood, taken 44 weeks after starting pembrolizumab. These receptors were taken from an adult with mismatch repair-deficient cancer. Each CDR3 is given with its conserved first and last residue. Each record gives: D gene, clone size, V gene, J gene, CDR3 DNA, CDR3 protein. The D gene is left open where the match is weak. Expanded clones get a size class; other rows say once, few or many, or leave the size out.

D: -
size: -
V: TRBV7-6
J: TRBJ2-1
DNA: TGTGCCAGCAGCCCCTCGGGGGAGGAGTACAATGAGCAGTTCTTC
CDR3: CASSPSGEEYNEQFF

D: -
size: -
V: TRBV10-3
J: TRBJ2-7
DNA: TGTGCCATCAGTGAGCCCTACAGGGAGTTCTACGAGCAGTACTTC
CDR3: CAISEPYREFYEQYF

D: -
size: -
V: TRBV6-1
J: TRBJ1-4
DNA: TGTGCCAGCAGTGAATTATTGGCTTGGGCAACTAATGAAAAACTGTTTTTT
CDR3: CASSELLAWATNEKLFF

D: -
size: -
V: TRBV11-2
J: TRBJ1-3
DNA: TGTGCCAGCAGCTTAGGCGGAAACACCATATATTTT
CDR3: CASSLGGNTIYF

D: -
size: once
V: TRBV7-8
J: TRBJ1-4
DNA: TGTGCCAGCAGCTTAGATAGGGGGGGAACTAATGAAAAACTGTTTTTT
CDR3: CASSLDRGGTNEKLFF

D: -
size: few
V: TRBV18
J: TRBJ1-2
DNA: TGTGCCAGCTCACCTGGGACGGAGCTATATGGCTACACCTTC
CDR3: CASSPGTELYGYTF

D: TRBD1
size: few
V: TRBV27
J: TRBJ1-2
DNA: TGTGCCAGCAGCCTCACGCCCAGACAGGGGAGCTACACCTTC
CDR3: CASSLTPRQGSYTF

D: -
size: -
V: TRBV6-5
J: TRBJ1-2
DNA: TGTGCCAGCAGCCGTGACGCCTATGGCTACACCTTC
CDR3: CASSRDAYGYTF

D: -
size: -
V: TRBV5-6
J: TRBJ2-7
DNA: TGTGCCAGCAGCTTGGAAGGGAGAGGGTACGAGCAGTACTTC
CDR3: CASSLEGRGYEQYF

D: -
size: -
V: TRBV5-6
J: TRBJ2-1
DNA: TGTGCCAGCAGCCGGACAACCGCCTACAATGAGCAGTTCTTC
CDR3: CASSRTTAYNEQFF

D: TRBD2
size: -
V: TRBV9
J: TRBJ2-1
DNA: TGTGCCAGCAGCTTAGGACTAGCGGGGGAGCAGTTCTTC
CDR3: CASSLGLAGEQFF

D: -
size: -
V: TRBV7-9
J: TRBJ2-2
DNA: TGTGCCAGCAGCCCAATGGGGGGGGGCGCCGTCGGGGAGCTGTTTTTT
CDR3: CASSPMGGGAVGELFF

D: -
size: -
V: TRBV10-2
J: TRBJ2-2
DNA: TGCGCCAGCAGTGAGAGTGTGGGTGGACACCCTTACACCGGGGAGCTGTTTTTT
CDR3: CASSESVGGHPYTGELFF

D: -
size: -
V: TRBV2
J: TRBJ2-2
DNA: TGTGCCAGCAGTGAAATTGTCGCCGGGGAGCTGTTTTTT
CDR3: CASSEIVAGELFF

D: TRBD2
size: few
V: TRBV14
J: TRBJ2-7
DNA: TGTGCCAGCAGCCGAGGGACAGGACTAGCGGGAGCCGAGCAGTACTTC
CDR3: CASSRGTGLAGAEQYF

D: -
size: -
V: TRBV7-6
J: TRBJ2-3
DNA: TGTGCCAGCAGCCCCCCCGAGAGTCCGGGACTCAGCACAGATACGCAGTATTTT
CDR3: CASSPPESPGLSTDTQYF

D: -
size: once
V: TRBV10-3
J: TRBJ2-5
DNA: TGTGCCATCAAGAAGGAAGAGACCCAGTACTTC
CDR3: CAIKKEETQYF

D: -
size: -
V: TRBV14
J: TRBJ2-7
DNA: TGTGCCAGCAGCCAAGATTACGGGGAATACGAGCAGTACTTC
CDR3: CASSQDYGEYEQYF

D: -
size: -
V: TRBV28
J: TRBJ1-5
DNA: TGTGCCAGCACCCAGGGAGCCGGAGGTAGGGCCCAGCATTTT
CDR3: CASTQGAGGRAQHF

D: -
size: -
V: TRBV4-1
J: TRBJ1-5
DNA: TGCGCCAGCAGCCAAGAGTGGCAGGGGAGTCGGCCCCAGCATTTT
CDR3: CASSQEWQGSRPQHF

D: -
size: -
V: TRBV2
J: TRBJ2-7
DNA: TGTGCCAGCAAAATCAGTCAGAACTCCTACGAGCAGTACTTC
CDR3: CASKISQNSYEQYF

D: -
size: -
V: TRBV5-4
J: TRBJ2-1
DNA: TGTGCCAGCAGCTTGCAGAGTCATGAGCAGTTCTTC
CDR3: CASSLQSHEQFF

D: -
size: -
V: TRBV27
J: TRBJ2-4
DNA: TGTGCCAGCAGTTCGAATACTGGTTATGAAGCCAAAAACATTCAGTACTTC
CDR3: CASSSNTGYEAKNIQYF

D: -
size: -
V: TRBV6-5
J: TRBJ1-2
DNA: TGTGCCAGCATCGAGCGGGACAACATATATGGCTACACCTTC
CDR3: CASIERDNIYGYTF

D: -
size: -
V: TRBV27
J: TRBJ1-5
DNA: TGTGCCAGCAGTTTCGGGGGTTCCAATCAGCCCCAGCATTTT
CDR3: CASSFGGSNQPQHF

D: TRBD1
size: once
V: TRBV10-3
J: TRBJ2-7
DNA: TGTGCCACCCGGACAGGGGAGAGCTACGAGCAGTACTTC
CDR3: CATRTGESYEQYF

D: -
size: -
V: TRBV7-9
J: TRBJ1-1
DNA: TGTGCCAGCAGCTCGACGGAGACTGAAGCTTTCTTT
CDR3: CASSSTETEAFF

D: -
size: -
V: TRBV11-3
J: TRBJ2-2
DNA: TGTGCCAGCAGCTTAGCGGGCACAGACACCGGGGAGCTGTTTTTT
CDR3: CASSLAGTDTGELFF

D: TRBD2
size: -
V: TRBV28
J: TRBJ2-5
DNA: TGTGCCAGCAGCCCCGGGGGGGGGCAAGAGACCCAGTACTTC
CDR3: CASSPGGGQETQYF

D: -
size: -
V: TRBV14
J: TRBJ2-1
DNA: TGTGCCAGCAGCCAAGGACTAGTCAGTGAGCAGTTCTTC
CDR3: CASSQGLVSEQFF

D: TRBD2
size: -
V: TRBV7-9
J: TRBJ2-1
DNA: TGTGCCAGCAGCTTTGGGACTAGCTGGGACAATGAGCAGTTCTTC
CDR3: CASSFGTSWDNEQFF

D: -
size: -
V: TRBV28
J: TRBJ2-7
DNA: TGTGCCAGCAGCTCCTTAGCGTTCTCCTACGAGCAGTACTTC
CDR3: CASSSLAFSYEQYF

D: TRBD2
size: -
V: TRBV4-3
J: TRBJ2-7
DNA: TGCGCCAGCAGCCCGGGACTAGCGGGTGGCTCCTACGAGCAGTACTTC
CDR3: CASSPGLAGGSYEQYF

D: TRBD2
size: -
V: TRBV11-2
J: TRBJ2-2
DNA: TGTGCCAGCAGCTTGGGGACTAGCTCGGTGGGCACCGGGGAGCTGTTTTTT
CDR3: CASSLGTSSVGTGELFF

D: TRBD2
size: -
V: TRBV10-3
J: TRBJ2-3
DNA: TGTGCCATTCGGACTAGCGGGATAGATACGCAGTATTTT
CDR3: CAIRTSGIDTQYF

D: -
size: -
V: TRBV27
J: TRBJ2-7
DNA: TGTGCCAGCAGTTTAGTAGGGTCAGGGCCGATGGACGAGCAGTACTTC
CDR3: CASSLVGSGPMDEQYF

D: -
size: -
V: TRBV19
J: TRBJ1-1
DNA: TGTGCCAGTAGTATAACGATTAACACTGAAGCTTTCTTT
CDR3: CASSITINTEAFF

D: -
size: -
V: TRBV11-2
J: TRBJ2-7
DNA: TGTGCCAGCAGCTTATTTTCGCAGACCTACGAGCAGTACTTC
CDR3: CASSLFSQTYEQYF

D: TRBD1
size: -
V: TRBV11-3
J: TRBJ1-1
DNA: TGTGCCAGCAGCCGTGCCCGGGACAGGGGTGAAGCTTTCTTT
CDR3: CASSRARDRGEAFF

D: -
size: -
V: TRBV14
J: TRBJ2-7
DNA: TGTGCCAGCAGCACCCGGGGGGCGCGAGACTACGAGCAGTACTTC
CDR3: CASSTRGARDYEQYF

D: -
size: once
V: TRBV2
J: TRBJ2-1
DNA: TGTGCCAGCAGTGCGAGCGTGAGCTCCTACAATGAGCAGTTCTTC
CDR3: CASSASVSSYNEQFF

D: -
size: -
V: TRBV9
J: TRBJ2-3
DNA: TGTGCCAGCAGCGTTGGGCCTGAGGGGACCTATACGCAGTATTTT
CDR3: CASSVGPEGTYTQYF

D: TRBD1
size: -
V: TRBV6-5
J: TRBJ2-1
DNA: TGTGCCAGCAGTTCCCGACAGGGATCGGATGAGCAGTTCTTC
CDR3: CASSSRQGSDEQFF

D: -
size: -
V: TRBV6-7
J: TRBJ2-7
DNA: TGTGCCAGCAGAGGCTACGAGCAGTACTTC
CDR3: CASRGYEQYF

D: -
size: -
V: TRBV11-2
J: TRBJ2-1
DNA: TGTGCCAGCAGCTTAGGACGGGAACTCTACAATGAGCAGTTCTTC
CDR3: CASSLGRELYNEQFF

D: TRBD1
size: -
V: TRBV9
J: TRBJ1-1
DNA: TGTGCCAGCAGCCCGCGGGACAGGGGGCGCGTGAACACTGAAGCTTTCTTT
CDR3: CASSPRDRGRVNTEAFF

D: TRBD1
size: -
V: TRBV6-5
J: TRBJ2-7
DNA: TGTGCCAGCAGTCGCGGGACAGGAAAGGGGGAGCAGTACTTC
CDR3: CASSRGTGKGEQYF

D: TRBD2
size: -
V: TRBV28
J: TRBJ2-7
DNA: TGTGCCAGCAGTTTTGGACTAGCGGGAGGCTACGAGCAGTACTTC
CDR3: CASSFGLAGGYEQYF

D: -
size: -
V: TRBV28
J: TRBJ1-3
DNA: TGTGCCAGCAGCCCCCACTCTGGAAACACCATATATTTT
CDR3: CASSPHSGNTIYF

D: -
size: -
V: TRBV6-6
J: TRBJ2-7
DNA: TGTGCCAGCAGTTACTCCCACGGAAGCGAGCAGTACTTC
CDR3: CASSYSHGSEQYF

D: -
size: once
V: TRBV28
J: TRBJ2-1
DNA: TGTGCCAGCAGTTTAGGGCGGGGCTCCTACAATGAGCAGTTCTTC
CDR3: CASSLGRGSYNEQFF

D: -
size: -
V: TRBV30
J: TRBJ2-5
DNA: TGTGCCTGGAGTGTTGAACTCGCCATACAAGAGACCCAGTACTTC
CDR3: CAWSVELAIQETQYF

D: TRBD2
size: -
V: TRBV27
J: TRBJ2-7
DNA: TGTGCCAGTAGACTAGCGGGACCAACCTACGAGCAGTACTTC
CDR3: CASRLAGPTYEQYF

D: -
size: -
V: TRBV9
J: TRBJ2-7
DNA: TGTGCCAGCAGCGTAGGGTCGGGTGCCTCCTACGAGCAGTACTTC
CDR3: CASSVGSGASYEQYF

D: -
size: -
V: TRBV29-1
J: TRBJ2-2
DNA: TGCAGCGTTGAGCGCATGGGCAGACCTCCCGGGGAGCTGTTTTTT
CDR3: CSVERMGRPPGELFF

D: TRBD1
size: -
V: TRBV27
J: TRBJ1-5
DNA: TGTGCCAGCAGTCAAGGGACAGGGGTAGGGAGCAATCAGCCCCAGCATTTT
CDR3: CASSQGTGVGSNQPQHF

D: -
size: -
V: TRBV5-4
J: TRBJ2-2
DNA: TGTGCCAGCAGCCCGCCGGGTAGACCCGGGGAGCTGTTTTTT
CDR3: CASSPPGRPGELFF

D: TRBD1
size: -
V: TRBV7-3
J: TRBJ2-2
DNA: TGTGCCAGCAGCTTTTCCAGGGGGTCCGGGGAGCTGTTTTTT
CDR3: CASSFSRGSGELFF

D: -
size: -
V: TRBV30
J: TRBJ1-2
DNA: TGTGCCTGGAGTGTAGTAAAGGGGTATGGCTACACCTTC
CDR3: CAWSVVKGYGYTF